Each of the 25 T cell receptor beta chains below was sequenced from the same sample in a study of T cell changes during pregnancy in multiple sclerosis. TCRdb keeps only in-frame clones here, not all; method: immunoSEQ multiplex PCR. The sample carries 30,000 to 40,000 clones, 85% to 95% recorded once. This specimen was CD8+ T cells from peripheral blood mononuclear cells, taken in the third trimester of pregnancy. Every receptor here comes from a female donor with multiple sclerosis, enrolled in a pregnancy study.

J is TRBJ2-2 and V is TRBV2; 12 nucleotides line up with TRBD2. The CDR3 contains 15 residues. Germline V lookup: CDR1 SNHLY, CDR2 FYNNEI. J was trimmed by 5 bases and V by 4 bases; bases with no gene match: 2. The chain's CDR3 is CASSGLAGATGELFF. The CDR3 bases are TGTGCCAGCAGTGGACTAGCGGGGGCGACCGGGGAGCTGTTTTTT. The variable domain in full, completed from reference TRBV2 and TRBJ2-2, reads EPEVTQTPSHQVTQMGQEVILRCVPISNHLYFYWYRQILGQKVEFLVSFYNNEISEKSEIFDDQFSVERPDGSNFTLKIRSTKLEDSAMYFCASSGLAGATGELFFGEGSRLTVL.

This clone was counted a single time. This sequence joins TRBV4-1 and TRBJ1-3; the D is unclear. Germline values: CDR1 MGHRA, CDR2 YSYEKL. V lost 0 bases to trimming and J lost 7 bases, with 10 bases between them. This CDR3 is built from 14 residues. The CDR3 loop reads CASSQELGGNTIYF. The CDR3 bases are TGCGCCAGCAGCCAAGAGCTAGGAGGGAACACCATATATTTT.

In this sample, this clone turned up once. The rearrangement uses TRBV2 and TRBJ2-1, with a weak D call TRBD2 (7 bases). The CDR3 is 14 residues long. Trimming stripped 11 bases from V and 5 bases from J, with 19 bases between. The germline CDR1 and CDR2 sequences are SNHLY and FYNNEI. CDR3 DNA: TGTGCCTCCTCGGGGAGGGGGGGAAACAATGAGCAGTTCTTC. This sequence encodes CASSGRGGNNEQFF.

The chain joins TRBV19 to TRBJ2-7; 10 bases line up with TRBD1. The V gene end was trimmed by 5 bases and the J gene end by 3 bases; junction bases not matched to a gene: 10. The CDR3 sequence is 16 residues long. CDR1 is LNHDA and CDR2 is SQIVND in the germline V gene (reference sequence). The CDR3 loop reads CASSFDSGTGVYEQYF. The DNA of the CDR3 is TGTGCCAGTAGTTTTGACTCCGGGACAGGGGTCTACGAGCAGTACTTC.

The chain recombines TRBV27 with TRBJ2-3, with D possibly matching TRBD2 (6 bases). Germline CDR1 MNHEY, CDR2 SMNVEV (reference sequence). The CDR3 has 16 residues. V was trimmed by 2 bases and J by 3 bases, leaving 15 bases between them. This CDR3 reads CASSLGEDGRTDTQYF. The CDR3 nucleotides read TGTGCCAGCAGTTTAGGGGAGGACGGGAGAACAGATACGCAGTATTTT.

This clone was counted only a few times. J is TRBJ1-5 and V is TRBV15; D uncertain. Germline values: CDR1 LNHNV, CDR2 YYDKDF (reference sequence). The V end lost 1 base, the J end lost 6 bases, and 13 bases lay between the germline ends. The CDR3 consists of 15 residues. This CDR3 is CATSRADIGGQPQHF. The CDR3 DNA is TGTGCCACCAGCAGAGCGGATATAGGAGGTCAGCCCCAGCATTTT.

V usage is TRBV13 and J usage is TRBJ2-1, with D possibly TRBD2 on 7 matching bases. Germline CDR1 is PRHDT and CDR2 is FYEKMQ (reference sequence). This CDR3 is built from 15 residues. Between the trimmed V and J ends, which lost 5 bases and 6 bases, there was a span of 17 bases. CDR3 residues: CASSKQGLPLNEQFF. The CDR3 nucleotides read TGTGCCAGCAGCAAACAGGGACTACCACTCAATGAGCAGTTCTTC.

The chain couples TRBV19 to TRBJ2-7; maybe TRBD1 (5 bases). The length of the CDR3 is 12 residues. Trimming took off 3 bases at V and 2 bases at J, with 5 bases between the two ends. Germline V gene lookup returns CDR1 LNHDA and CDR2 SQIVND (reference sequence). The CDR3 reads CASSMTAYEQYF. The CDR3 coding sequence is TGTGCCAGTAGTATGACAGCCTACGAGCAGTACTTC.

V and J are TRBV13 and TRBJ1-2; TRBD1 is a possible D gene (6 bases). V dropped 10 bases and J dropped 7 bases, with 13 bases sitting between them. The germline CDR1 and CDR2 sequences are PRHDT and FYEKMQ (reference sequence). The CDR3 length is 11 residues. Here the CDR3 DNA reads TGTGCCACCTCACAGGGTCCTGGCTACACCTTC. Amino acid sequence: CATSQGPGYTF.

This chain links TRBV1 with TRBJ2-5; the table names TRBD2, a call not compared with the DNA. TRBV1 is designated a pseudogene. CDR3 length: 16 amino acids. The CDR3 reads CTSSVLAGGPWETQYF. CDR3 coding DNA: TGCACCAGCAGCGTACTAGCGGGGGGGCCGTGGGAGACCCAGTACTTC.

The genes are TRBV6-1 and TRBJ1-1, with 7 positions matching TRBD1. The junction had 4 bases not matched to a gene; V was cut back by 3 bases and J by 3 bases. CDR1 and CDR2 from the germline V gene are MNHNS and SASEGT. The CDR3 length is 14 residues. The CDR3 DNA follows: TGTGCCAGCAGTGAGACAGGGTTACACACTGAAGCTTTCTTT. Translated: CASSETGLHTEAFF.

This chain uses TRBV7-6 with TRBJ2-1; 9 bases align to TRBD2. The CDR3 is 18 residues long. The germline gives CDR1 SGHVS, CDR2 FNYEAQ. V shed 5 bases and J 9 bases; nucleotides not matched to a gene: 20. The CDR3 bases are TGTGCCAGCAGCCAGCCACAATTGACTAGCGGCCCGGGTGGTGAGCAGTTCTTC. Translation: CASSQPQLTSGPGGEQFF.

This clone was detected once. The rearrangement uses TRBV4-2 and TRBJ2-7; 7 nucleotides agree with TRBD2. CDR1 LGHNA and CDR2 YNFKEQ come from the germline V gene. Unmatched junction bases numbered 5, after V lost 0 bases and J lost 0 bases. CDR3 length equals 16 residues. CDR3 bases: TGTGCCAGCAGCCAAGATGTAGGACTAGTCTCCTACGAGCAGTACTTC. Its protein product is CASSQDVGLVSYEQYF.

This chain connects TRBV11-2 to TRBJ2-7, with D possibly TRBD1 on 6 matching bases. Deletions cut 5 bases from V and 5 bases from J, with 10 bases between. CDR1 and CDR2 (germline): SGHAT, FQNNGV. The CDR3 is made up of 12 amino acids. The CDR3: CASSPGGHEQYF. DNA of the CDR3: TGTGCCAGCAGCCCTGGGGGCCACGAGCAGTACTTC.

The chain carries TRBV9 and TRBJ1-6, with 9 bases matching TRBD1. V shed 4 bases and J 5 bases; nucleotides not matched to a gene: 7. The CDR3 covers 16 residues. The germline CDR1 and CDR2 sequences are SGDLS and YYNGEE. The CDR3 loop reads CASSPRTGENNSPLHF. The CDR3 DNA reads as TGTGCCAGCAGCCCGCGGACAGGGGAGAATAATTCACCCCTCCACTTT.

This rearrangement joins TRBV29-1 to TRBJ2-1; possibly TRBD2 for D (6 bases). Per germline, CDR1 SQVTM and CDR2 ANQGSEA. The CDR3 loop spans 14 amino acids. The V gene lost 4 bases and the J gene lost 9 bases, with 19 bases spanning the gap. The CDR3 protein is CSVAWSGEWTEQFF. CDR3 in DNA: TGCAGCGTTGCCTGGTCGGGGGAATGGACTGAGCAGTTCTTC.

The CDR3 spells CASSKEGLDRGHTEAFF. DNA of the CDR3: TGTGCCAGCAGCAAAGAAGGGTTAGACAGGGGCCACACTGAAGCTTTCTTT. The rearrangement joins TRBV21-1 to TRBJ1-1; the table's D call TRBD1 went unverified against the DNA. TRBV21-1 is flagged as a pseudogene. CDR3 length: 17 amino acids.

This chain joins TRBV9 and TRBJ2-7, with 7 bases identical to TRBD2. V lost 4 bases to trimming and J lost 3 bases; unmatched junction nucleotides: 4. Germline values: CDR1 SGDLS, CDR2 YYNGEE. The CDR3 is 13 amino acids. In nucleotides, the CDR3 is TGTGCCAGCAGCCCTGGGACTAACTACGAGCAGTACTTC. Its protein product is CASSPGTNYEQYF. Using reference TRBV9 and TRBJ2-7 for the parts outside the CDR3, the full variable domain is DSGVTQTPKHLITATGQRVTLRCSPRSGDLSVYWYQQSLDQGLQFLIQYYNGEERAKGNILERFSAQQFPDLHSELNLSSLELGDSALYFCASSPGTNYEQYFGPGTRLTVT.

CDR3 in amino acids: CASSQRQAEHF. The CDR3 DNA follows: TGCGCCAGCAGTCAACGACAGGCGGAGCATTTT. The chain recombines TRBV23-1 with TRBJ1-5; D possibly corresponds to TRBD1 (6 bases). TRBV23-1 is annotated as an ORF whose role is uncertain. Trimming took off 2 bases at V and 14 bases at J, with 10 bases between the two ends. This CDR3 region has 11 residues.

This chain links TRBV27 with TRBJ2-7; the match to TRBD1 covers 9 bases. Germline CDR1 is MNHEY and CDR2 is SMNVEV (reference sequence). The CDR3 extends over 16 amino acids. After removal of 6 bases from V and 2 bases from J, the junction contained 11 bases not matched to a gene. CDR3 loop: CASSSNGQGNPYEQYF. CDR3 bases: TGTGCCAGCAGCAGTAACGGACAGGGGAATCCCTACGAGCAGTACTTC.

The chain links TRBV2 to TRBJ2-7; a possible D gene is TRBD2 (5 bases). The CDR3 consists of 12 residues. V was shortened by 1 base and J by 6 bases, with 7 bases between the two germline ends. The germline gives CDR1 SNHLY, CDR2 FYNNEI. The CDR3 here is CASSEVLAEQYF. DNA of the CDR3: TGTGCCAGCAGTGAAGTCCTAGCCGAGCAGTACTTC.

V is TRBV13 and J is TRBJ2-5, with 8 positions matching TRBD1. Germline CDR1 PRHDT, CDR2 FYEKMQ (reference sequence). This CDR3 is 15 amino acids long. With 2 bases clipped from V and 5 bases from J, the junction kept 7 bases outside the gene matches. The CDR3 region is CASSLSAGGVETQYF. The CDR3, as DNA: TGTGCCAGCAGCTTATCGGCAGGGGGCGTCGAGACCCAGTACTTC.

This sequence joins TRBV6-1 and TRBJ2-2; a weak D match, TRBD2 (5 bases). The CDR3 has 13 residues. V was shortened by 1 base and J by 9 bases, with 9 bases between the two germline ends. Germline V gene data show CDR1 as MNHNS and CDR2 as SASEGT. The CDR3 DNA reads TGTGCCAGCAGTGAAGGCGGGTACCGGGAGCTGTTTTTT. Its translation: CASSEGGYRELFF.

CDR3 sequence reads: CASSLIGLGTDTQYF. As DNA, the CDR3 is TGCGCCAGCAGTCTAATCGGGTTAGGAACAGATACGCAGTATTTT. The chain recombines TRBV4-1 with TRBJ2-3, with D uncertain. Deletions cut 6 bases from V and 3 bases from J, with 16 bases between. CDR3 length: 15 amino acids. Germline V gene sequence: CDR1 MGHRA, CDR2 YSYEKL.

This chain links TRBV5-1 with TRBJ2-7, with D perhaps matching TRBD2 (7 bases). Germline V gene data show CDR1 as SGHRS and CDR2 as YFSETQ. The V end lost 6 bases, the J end lost 5 bases, and 21 bases lay between the germline ends. This CDR3 has 15 residues. The CDR3 spells CASKLGGRGGDEQYF. DNA of the CDR3: TGCGCCAGCAAGTTGGGGGGGCGGGGTGGCGACGAGCAGTACTTC.